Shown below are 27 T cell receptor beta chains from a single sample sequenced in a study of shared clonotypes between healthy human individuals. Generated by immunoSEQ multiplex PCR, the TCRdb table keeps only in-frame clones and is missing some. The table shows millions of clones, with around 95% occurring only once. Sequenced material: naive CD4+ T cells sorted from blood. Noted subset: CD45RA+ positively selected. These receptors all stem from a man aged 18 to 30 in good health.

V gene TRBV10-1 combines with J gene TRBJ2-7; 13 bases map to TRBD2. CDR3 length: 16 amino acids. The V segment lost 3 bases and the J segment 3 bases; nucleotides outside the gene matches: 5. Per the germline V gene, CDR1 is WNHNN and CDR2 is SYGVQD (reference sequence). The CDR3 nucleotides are TGCGCCAGCAGTGACGGACTAGCGGGGGACTACTACGAGCAGTACTTC. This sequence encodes CASSDGLAGDYYEQYF.

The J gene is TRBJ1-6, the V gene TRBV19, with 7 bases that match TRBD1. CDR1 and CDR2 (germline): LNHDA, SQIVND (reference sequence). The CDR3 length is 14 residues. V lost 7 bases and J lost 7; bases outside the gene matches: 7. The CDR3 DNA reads TGTGCCAGTAACACACAGGGGATAAATTCACCCCTCCACTTT. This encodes CASNTQGINSPLHF.

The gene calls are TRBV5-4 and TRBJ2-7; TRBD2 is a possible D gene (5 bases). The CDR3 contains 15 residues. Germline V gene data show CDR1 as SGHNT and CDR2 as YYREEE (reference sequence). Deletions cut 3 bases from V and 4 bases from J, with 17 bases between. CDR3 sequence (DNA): TGTGCCAGCAGCTCGGTGGCTACCGGAGGATACGAGCAGTACTTC. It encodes CASSSVATGGYEQYF.

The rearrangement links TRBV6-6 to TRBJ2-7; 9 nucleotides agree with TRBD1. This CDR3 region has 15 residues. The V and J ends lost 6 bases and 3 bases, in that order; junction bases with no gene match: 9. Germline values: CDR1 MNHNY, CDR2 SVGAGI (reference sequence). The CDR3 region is CASSITGQGYYEQYF. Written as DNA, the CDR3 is TGTGCCAGCAGCATAACGGGACAGGGCTACTACGAGCAGTACTTC.

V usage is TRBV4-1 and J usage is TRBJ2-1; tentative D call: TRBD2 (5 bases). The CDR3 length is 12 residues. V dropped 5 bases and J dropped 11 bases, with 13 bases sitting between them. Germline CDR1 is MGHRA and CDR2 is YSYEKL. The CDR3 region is CASSGERLKQFF. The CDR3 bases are TGCGCCAGCAGCGGGGAGAGATTGAAGCAGTTCTTC.

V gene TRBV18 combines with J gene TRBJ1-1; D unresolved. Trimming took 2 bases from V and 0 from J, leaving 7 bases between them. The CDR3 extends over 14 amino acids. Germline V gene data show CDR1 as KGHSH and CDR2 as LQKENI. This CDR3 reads CASSPVRLNTEAFF. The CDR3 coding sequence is TGTGCCAGCTCACCAGTACGGCTGAACACTGAAGCTTTCTTT.

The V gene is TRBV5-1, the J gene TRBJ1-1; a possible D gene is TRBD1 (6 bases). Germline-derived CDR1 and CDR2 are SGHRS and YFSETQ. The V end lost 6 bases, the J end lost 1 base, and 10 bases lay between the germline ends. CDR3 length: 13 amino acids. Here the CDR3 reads CASTEDRNTEAFF. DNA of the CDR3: TGCGCCAGCACCGAGGACAGGAACACTGAAGCTTTCTTT.

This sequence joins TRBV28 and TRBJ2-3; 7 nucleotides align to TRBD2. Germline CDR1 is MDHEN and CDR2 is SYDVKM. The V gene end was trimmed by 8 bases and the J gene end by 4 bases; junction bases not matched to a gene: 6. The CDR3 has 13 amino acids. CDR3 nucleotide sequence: TGTGCCAGCGGGGCTAGCGGAGCAGATACGCAGTATTTT. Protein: CASGASGADTQYF.

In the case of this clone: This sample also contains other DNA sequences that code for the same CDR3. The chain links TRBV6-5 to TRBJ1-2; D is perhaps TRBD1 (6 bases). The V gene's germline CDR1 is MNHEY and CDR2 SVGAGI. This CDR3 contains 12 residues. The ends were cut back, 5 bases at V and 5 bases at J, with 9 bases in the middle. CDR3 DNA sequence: TGTGCCAGCAGTCAAACAGGGTATGGCTACACCTTC. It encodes CASSQTGYGYTF.

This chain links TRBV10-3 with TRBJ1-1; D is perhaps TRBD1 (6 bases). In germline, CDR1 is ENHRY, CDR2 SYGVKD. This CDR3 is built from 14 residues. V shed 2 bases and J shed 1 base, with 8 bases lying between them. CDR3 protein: CAISETGTNTEAFF. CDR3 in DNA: TGTGCCATCAGTGAGACAGGGACGAACACTGAAGCTTTCTTT.

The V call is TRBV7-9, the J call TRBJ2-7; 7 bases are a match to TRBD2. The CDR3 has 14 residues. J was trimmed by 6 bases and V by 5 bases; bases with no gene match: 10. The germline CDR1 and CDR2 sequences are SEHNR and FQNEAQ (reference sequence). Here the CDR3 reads CASSPWTRNAEQYF. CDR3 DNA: TGTGCCAGCAGCCCCTGGACTAGGAATGCCGAGCAGTACTTC.

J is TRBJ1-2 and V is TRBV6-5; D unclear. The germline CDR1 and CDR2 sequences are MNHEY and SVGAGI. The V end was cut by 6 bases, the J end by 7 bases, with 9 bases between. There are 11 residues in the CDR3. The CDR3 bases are TGTGCCAGCAGGAAAGGACCTGGCTACACCTTC. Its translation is CASRKGPGYTF.

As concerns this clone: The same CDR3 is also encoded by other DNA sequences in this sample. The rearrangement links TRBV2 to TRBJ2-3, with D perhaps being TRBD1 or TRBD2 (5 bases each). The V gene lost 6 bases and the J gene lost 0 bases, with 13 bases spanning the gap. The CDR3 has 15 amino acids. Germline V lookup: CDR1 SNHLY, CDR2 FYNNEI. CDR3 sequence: CASSGQGPSTDTQYF. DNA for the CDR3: TGTGCCAGCAGCGGCCAGGGACCGAGCACAGATACGCAGTATTTT.

The CDR3 DNA is TGTGCCAGCAGTTACTCCGGCGGGCCTGAGCTTTGGCCCCAGCATTTT. It translates to CASSYSGGPELWPQHF. V and J are TRBV6-6 and TRBJ1-5; D call uncertain. The CDR3 runs to 16 residues. V lost 0 bases and J 9 bases, leaving 18 bases between the germline ends. Germline V CDR1 and CDR2: MNHNY, SVGAGI (reference sequence).

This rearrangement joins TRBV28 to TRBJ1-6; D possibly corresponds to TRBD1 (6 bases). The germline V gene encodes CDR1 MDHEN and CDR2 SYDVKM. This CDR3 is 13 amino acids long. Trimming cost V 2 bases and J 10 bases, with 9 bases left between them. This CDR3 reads CASSLGGPSPLHF. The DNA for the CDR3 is TGTGCCAGCAGTTTAGGGGGCCCCTCACCCCTCCACTTT.

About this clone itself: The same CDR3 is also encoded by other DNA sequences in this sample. The CDR3 reads CASSEGRSGNTIYF. The DNA for the CDR3 is TGTGCCAGCAGTGAAGGCCGCTCTGGAAACACCATATATTTT. The gene calls are TRBV6-1 and TRBJ1-3; D not certain. Germline loops: CDR1 MNHNS, CDR2 SASEGT. V was trimmed by 1 base and J by 0 bases, leaving 4 bases between them. The CDR3 has 14 residues.

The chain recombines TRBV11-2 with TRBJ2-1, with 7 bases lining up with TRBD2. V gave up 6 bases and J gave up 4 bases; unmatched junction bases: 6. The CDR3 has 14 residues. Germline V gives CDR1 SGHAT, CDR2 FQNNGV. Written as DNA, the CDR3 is TGTGCCAGCAGTCCGGGACTACAGTACAATGAGCAGTTCTTC. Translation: CASSPGLQYNEQFF.

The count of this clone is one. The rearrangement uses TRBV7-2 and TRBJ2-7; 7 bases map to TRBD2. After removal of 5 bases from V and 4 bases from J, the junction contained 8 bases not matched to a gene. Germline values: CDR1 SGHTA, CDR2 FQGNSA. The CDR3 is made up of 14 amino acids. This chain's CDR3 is CASSKGAGAYEQYF. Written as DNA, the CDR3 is TGTGCCAGCAGCAAAGGTGCGGGAGCTTACGAGCAGTACTTC.

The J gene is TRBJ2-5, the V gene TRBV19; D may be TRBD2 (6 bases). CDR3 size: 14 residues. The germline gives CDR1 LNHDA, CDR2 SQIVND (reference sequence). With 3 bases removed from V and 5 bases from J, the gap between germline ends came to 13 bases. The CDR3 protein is CASSMPGRIETQYF. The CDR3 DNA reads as TGTGCCAGTAGTATGCCAGGGAGGATCGAGACCCAGTACTTC.

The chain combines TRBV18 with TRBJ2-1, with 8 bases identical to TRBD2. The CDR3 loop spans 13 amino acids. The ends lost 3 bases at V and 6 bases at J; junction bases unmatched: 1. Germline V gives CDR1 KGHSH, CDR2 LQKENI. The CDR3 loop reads CASSPGTSNEQFF. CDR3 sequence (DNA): TGTGCCAGCTCACCCGGGACTAGCAATGAGCAGTTCTTC.

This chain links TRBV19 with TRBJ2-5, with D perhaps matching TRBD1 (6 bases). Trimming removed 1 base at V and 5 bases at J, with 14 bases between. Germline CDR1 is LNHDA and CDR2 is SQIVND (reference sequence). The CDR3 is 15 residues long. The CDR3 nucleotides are TGTGCCAGTAGTATAGGCAACAGGGAGAGTGAGACCCAGTACTTC. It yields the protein CASSIGNRESETQYF. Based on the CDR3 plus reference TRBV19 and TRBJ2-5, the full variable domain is DGGITQSPKYLFRKEGQNVTLSCEQNLNHDAMYWYRQDPGQGLRLIYYSQIVNDFQKGDIAEGYSVSREKKESFPLTVTSAQKNPTAFYLCASSIGNRESETQYFGPGTRLLVL.

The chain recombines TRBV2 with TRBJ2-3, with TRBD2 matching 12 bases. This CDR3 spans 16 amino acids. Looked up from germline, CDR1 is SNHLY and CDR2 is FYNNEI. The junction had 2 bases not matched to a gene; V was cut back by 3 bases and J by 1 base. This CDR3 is CASSERLAGGTDTQYF. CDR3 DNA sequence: TGTGCCAGCAGTGAGAGACTAGCGGGGGGCACAGATACGCAGTATTTT.

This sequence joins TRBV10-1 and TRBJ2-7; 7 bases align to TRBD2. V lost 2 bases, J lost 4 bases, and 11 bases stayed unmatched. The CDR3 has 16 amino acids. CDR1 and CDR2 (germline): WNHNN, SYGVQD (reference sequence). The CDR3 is CASSEAGGTDRYEQYF. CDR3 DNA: TGCGCCAGCAGTGAGGCCGGGGGGACGGATCGATACGAGCAGTACTTC.

CDR3 region: CSVPDRANEKLFF. The CDR3 DNA reads TGCAGCGTGCCTGACAGGGCAAATGAAAAACTGTTTTTT. The chain carries TRBV29-1 and TRBJ1-4, with 7 bases lining up with TRBD1. From germline, CDR1 is SQVTM and CDR2 ANQGSEA. J gave up 5 bases and V 6 bases, and 6 bases lay outside the gene matches. The CDR3 runs to 13 residues. The entire variable domain, with the rest obtained from reference TRBV29-1 and TRBJ1-4, is as follows: SAVISQKPSRDICQRGTSLTIQCQVDSQVTMMFWYRQQPGQSLTLIATANQGSEATYESGFVIDKFPISRPNLTFSTLTVSNMSPEDSSIYLCSVPDRANEKLFFGSGTQLSVL.

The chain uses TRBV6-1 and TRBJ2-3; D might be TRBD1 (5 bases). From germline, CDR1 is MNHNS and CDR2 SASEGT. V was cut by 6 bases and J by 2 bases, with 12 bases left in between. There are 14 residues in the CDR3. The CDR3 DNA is TGTGCCAGCAGGACAGAGAGATCCACAGATACGCAGTATTTT. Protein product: CASRTERSTDTQYF.

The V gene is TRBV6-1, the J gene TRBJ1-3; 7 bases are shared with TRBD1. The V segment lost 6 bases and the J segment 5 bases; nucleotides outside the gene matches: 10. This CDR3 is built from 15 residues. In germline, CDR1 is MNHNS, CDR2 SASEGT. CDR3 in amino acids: CASSGTGEFRNTIYF. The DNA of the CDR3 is TGTGCCAGCAGCGGCACAGGGGAATTTAGAAACACCATATATTTT.

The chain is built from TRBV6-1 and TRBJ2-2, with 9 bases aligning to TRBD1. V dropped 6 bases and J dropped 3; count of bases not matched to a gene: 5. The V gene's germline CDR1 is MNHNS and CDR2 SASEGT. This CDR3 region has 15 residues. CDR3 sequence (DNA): TGTGCCAGCAGGGAACAGGGGGCGTACACCGGGGAGCTGTTTTTT. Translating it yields CASREQGAYTGELFF.